A selection of T cell receptor beta chains follows, all from one sample in a study of T-cell reconstitution after alpha-beta-depleted transplantation in children. TCRdb redid the calling of the PCR reads with MiXCR, one entry per CDR3 protein. This table has roughly 120,000 distinct CDR3 sequences, 20% to 25% appearing once. The sample was PBMCs, mostly from graft donor cells, taken 180 days after TCRalphabeta/CD19-depleted stem cell transplant. All receptors derive from a male patient under 10 years old who had a stem cell transplant for chronic granulomatous disease, so the T cells may come from the graft donor. Each CDR3 is given with its conserved first and last residue. A D gene is named only where the DNA matches it firmly. Clone size is not always given. Where it is, it says once, few, many or a class for expanded clones.

d_call,j_call,v_call,clone_size,cdr3_length,cdr3_nt,cdr3_aa
-,TRBJ2-2,TRBV29-1,-,12,TGCAGCGGAATAGCGGAAACCGGGGAGCTGTTTTTT,CSGIAETGELFF
TRBD2,TRBJ2-3,TRBV13,-,19,TGTGCCAGCAGCCCCCAGGGACTAGCGGGCCCACAGGAGCGGGATACGCAGTATTTT,CASSPQGLAGPQERDTQYF
TRBD2,TRBJ2-7,TRBV11-2,many,19,TGTGCCAGCAGCTTAGTAACACCCCGGACTAGCATAAGTGAATACGAGCAGTACTTC,CASSLVTPRTSISEYEQYF
-,TRBJ2-1,TRBV1,-,16,TGCACCAGCAGCCAAGAGTTTCCGTTCCCCTACAATGAGCAGTTCTTC,CTSSQEFPFPYNEQFF
-,TRBJ1-6,TRBV5-1,-,15,TGCGCCAGCAGCCTACTCGAAGCTGGGAATTCACCCCTCCACTTT,CASSLLEAGNSPLHF
TRBD1,TRBJ2-1,TRBV29-1,-,12,TGCAGCGTTGTATACATTGGACAGGGACCGTTCTTC,CSVVYIGQGPFF
TRBD1,TRBJ2-7,TRBV29-1,many,13,TGCAGCGTTGGGTGGGCAGGGGGCTACGAGCAGTACTTC,CSVGWAGGYEQYF
TRBD2,TRBJ2-3,TRBV12-3/TRBV12-4,many,14,TGTGCCAGCAAGACTAGCGGGAGTTCGGATACGCAGTATTTT,CASKTSGSSDTQYF
TRBD2,TRBJ2-3,TRBV12-3/TRBV12-4,few,18,TGTGCCAGCAGCCATACCGGGACTAGCGGGGGTATAGCAGATACGCAGTATTTT,CASSHTGTSGGIADTQYF
-,TRBJ2-1,TRBV20-1,many,12,TGCAGTGCTAGAGTGCAGGGTGGTGAGCAGTTCTTC,CSARVQGGEQFF
-,TRBJ2-1,TRBV15,-,14,TGTGCCACCAGCGGTGGAGGAAGTTACAATGAGCAGTTCTTC,CATSGGGSYNEQFF
-,TRBJ1-6,TRBV7-2,-,15,TGTGCCAGCAACCCGACTAGCTCCTATAATTCACCCCTCCACTTT,CASNPTSSYNSPLHF
TRBD2,TRBJ2-3,TRBV15,few,16,TGTGCCACCAGCGGACGGACTAGCGAGAGCACAGATACGCAGTATTTT,CATSGRTSESTDTQYF
-,TRBJ1-2,TRBV29-1,-,12,TGCAGCGTCGGGACGGCCAACTATGGCTACACCTTC,CSVGTANYGYTF
-,TRBJ2-1,TRBV5-8,-,12,TGTGCCAGCAGCCTAGCCCCCGATGAGCAGTTCTTC,CASSLAPDEQFF
TRBD1,TRBJ2-1,TRBV7-9,-,14,TGTGCCAGCAGCTTATACAGGGGCGACAATGAGCAGTTCTTC,CASSLYRGDNEQFF
TRBD1,TRBJ1-5,TRBV27,-,13,TGTGCCAGCAGCCTTACAGGGGCTCAGCCCCAGCATTTT,CASSLTGAQPQHF
-,TRBJ1-1,TRBV29-1,many,12,TGCAGCGTCCCTAACATGAACACTGAAGCTTTCTTT,CSVPNMNTEAFF
TRBD1,TRBJ1-2,TRBV20-1,many,14,TGCAGTGCTAGATCACCCGACAGGGTGGGAGGCTACACCTTC,CSARSPDRVGGYTF
TRBD2,TRBJ2-3,TRBV20-1,-,15,TGCAGTGCCAGTAGCGGGGGGGAGAGGACAGATACGCAGTATTTT,CSASSGGERTDTQYF
-,TRBJ2-7,TRBV28,many,11,TGTGCCAGCAGTTTGGTGTACGAGCAGTACTTC,CASSLVYEQYF
-,TRBJ2-1,TRBV7-9,-,12,TGTGCCAGCAGGTCGGGGCGGAATGAGCAGTTCTTC,CASRSGRNEQFF
TRBD2,TRBJ2-1,TRBV7-6,-,15,TGTGCCAGCAGCCGCGCTAGCGGGCAAGACAATGAGCAGTTCTTC,CASSRASGQDNEQFF
TRBD2,TRBJ2-3,TRBV5-4,many,15,TGTGCCAGCAGCCCCTTGCTAGCGGCCCCAGATACGCAGTATTTT,CASSPLLAAPDTQYF
-,TRBJ1-6,TRBV10-3,many,16,TGTGCCATCAGTGAGCGGGGTTTGGGGGTAAATTCACCCCTCCACTTT,CAISERGLGVNSPLHF
TRBD2,TRBJ2-1,TRBV27,many,15,TGTGCCAGCAGTCCAGGGATTAGCGGGAGCAATGAGCAGTTCTTC,CASSPGISGSNEQFF
TRBD2,TRBJ2-2,TRBV12-3/TRBV12-4,few,16,TGTGCCAGCAGTTCAATAGCGGGGGAGGTCACCGGGGAGCTGTTTTTT,CASSSIAGEVTGELFF
TRBD1,TRBJ2-1,TRBV5-6,few,16,TGTGCCAGCATCGGCGGTTTGGGACAGGGAGGGTATGAGCAGTTCTTC,CASIGGLGQGGYEQFF
TRBD2,TRBJ2-5,TRBV2,many,13,TGTGCCAGCATAGGACTAGCGGGAGAGACCCAGTACTTC,CASIGLAGETQYF
TRBD1,TRBJ2-1,TRBV12-3/TRBV12-4,many,14,TGTGCCAGCAGTTTACTCAGGGGGCAAGGTGAGCAGTTCTTC,CASSLLRGQGEQFF
-,TRBJ2-5,TRBV6-5,-,14,TGTGCCAGCAGTTACACGGGACTTTGGGAGACCCAGTACTTC,CASSYTGLWETQYF
TRBD2,TRBJ2-1,TRBV20-1,many,14,TGCAGTGCTCCTGCTCGCGGGAGAGCAAATGAGCAGTTCTTC,CSAPARGRANEQFF
-,TRBJ2-2,TRBV25-1,-,14,TGTGCCAGCACCCCTACAGGGCGCACCGGGGAGCTGTTTTTT,CASTPTGRTGELFF
-,TRBJ2-7,TRBV7-8,many,14,TGTGCCAGCAGCTTCAGGGGGGTAGGCTACGAGCAGTACTTC,CASSFRGVGYEQYF
TRBD2,TRBJ2-3,TRBV20-1,few,14,TGCAGTGCTAGAGAAGCGGGGGCCACAGATACGCAGTATTTT,CSAREAGATDTQYF
-,TRBJ2-7,TRBV29-1,few,11,TGCAGCGTTCAGGTGGCCTACGAGCAGTACTTC,CSVQVAYEQYF
-,TRBJ2-1,TRBV5-8,-,15,TGTGCCAGCAGCTTGGTCCGAGACCCCTACAATGAGCAGTTCTTC,CASSLVRDPYNEQFF
TRBD2,TRBJ2-1,TRBV30,few,13,TGTGCCGCCAAAGCGGGATCCTACAATGAGCAGTTCTTC,CAAKAGSYNEQFF
TRBD2,TRBJ2-1,TRBV10-3,few,17,TGTGCCATCAGTAGACTAGCGGGACCCCTTTCTAACAATGAGCAGTTCTTC,CAISRLAGPLSNNEQFF
-,TRBJ1-1,TRBV27,-,15,TGTGCCAGCAGTTTAAGATCCGGGGAGGTCACTGAAGCTTTCTTT,CASSLRSGEVTEAFF